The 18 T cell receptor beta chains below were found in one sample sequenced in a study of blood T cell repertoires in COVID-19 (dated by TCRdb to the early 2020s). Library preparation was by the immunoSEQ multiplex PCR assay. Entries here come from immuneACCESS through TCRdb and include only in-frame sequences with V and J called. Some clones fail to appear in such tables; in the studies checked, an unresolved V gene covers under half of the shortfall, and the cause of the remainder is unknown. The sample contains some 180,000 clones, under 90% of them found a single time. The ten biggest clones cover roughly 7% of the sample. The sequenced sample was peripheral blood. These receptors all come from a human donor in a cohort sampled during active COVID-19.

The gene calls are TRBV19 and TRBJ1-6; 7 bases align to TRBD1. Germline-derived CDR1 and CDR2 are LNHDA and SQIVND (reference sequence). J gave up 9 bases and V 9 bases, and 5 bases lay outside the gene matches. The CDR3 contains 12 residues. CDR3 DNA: TGTGCCAGCCGGACAGGAGGTTCACCCCTCCACTTT. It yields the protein CASRTGGSPLHF.

The CDR3 DNA is TGTGCCAGCAGTTCCCGGAGGACGGACAGAAACACTGAAGCTTTCTTT. Its translation is CASSSRRTDRNTEAFF. This chain connects TRBV6-2 or TRBV6-3 to TRBJ1-1; the D gene is possibly TRBD1 (6 bases). V lost 4 bases to trimming and J lost 2 bases, with 17 bases between them. The CDR3 length is 16 residues. The germline CDR1 and CDR2 sequences are MNHEY and SVGEGT.

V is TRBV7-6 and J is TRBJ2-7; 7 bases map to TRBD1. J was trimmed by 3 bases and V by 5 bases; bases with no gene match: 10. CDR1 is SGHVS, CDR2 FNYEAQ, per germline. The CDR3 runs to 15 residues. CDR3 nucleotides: TGTGCCAGCAGCCATAAGGGGGCACCTAACTACGAGCAGTACTTC. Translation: CASSHKGAPNYEQYF.

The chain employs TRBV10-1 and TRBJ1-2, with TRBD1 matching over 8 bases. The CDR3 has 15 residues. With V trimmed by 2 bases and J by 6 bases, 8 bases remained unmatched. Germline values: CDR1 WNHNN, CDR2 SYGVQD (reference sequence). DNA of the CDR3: TGCGCCAGCAGTGAGGGCAGGGGGCCAATCGATGGCTACACCTTC. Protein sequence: CASSEGRGPIDGYTF.

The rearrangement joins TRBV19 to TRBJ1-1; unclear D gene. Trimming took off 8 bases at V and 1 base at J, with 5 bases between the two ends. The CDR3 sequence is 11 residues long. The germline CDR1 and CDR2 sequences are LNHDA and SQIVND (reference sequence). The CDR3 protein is CASSGNTEAFF. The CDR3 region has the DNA TGTGCCAGTTCCGGGAACACTGAAGCTTTCTTT.

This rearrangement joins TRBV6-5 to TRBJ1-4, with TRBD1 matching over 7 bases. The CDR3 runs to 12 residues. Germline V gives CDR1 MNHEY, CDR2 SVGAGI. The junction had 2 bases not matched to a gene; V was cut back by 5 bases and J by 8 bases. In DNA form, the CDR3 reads TGTGCCAGCAGTAGGGACAGCGAAAAACTGTTTTTT. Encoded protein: CASSRDSEKLFF.

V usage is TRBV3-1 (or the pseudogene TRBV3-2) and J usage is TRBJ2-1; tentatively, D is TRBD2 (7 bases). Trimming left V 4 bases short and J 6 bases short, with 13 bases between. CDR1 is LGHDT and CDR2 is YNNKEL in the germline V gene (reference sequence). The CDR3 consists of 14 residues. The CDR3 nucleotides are TGTGCCAGCAGCCCGCGGGGGCGCAGCAATGAGCAGTTCTTC. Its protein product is CASSPRGRSNEQFF.

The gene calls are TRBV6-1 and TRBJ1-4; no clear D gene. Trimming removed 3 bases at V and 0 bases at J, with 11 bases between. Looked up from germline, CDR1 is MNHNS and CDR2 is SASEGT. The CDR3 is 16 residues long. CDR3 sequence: CASSDYSPATNEKLFF. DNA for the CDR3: TGTGCCAGCAGTGATTACAGCCCTGCAACTAATGAAAAACTGTTTTTT.

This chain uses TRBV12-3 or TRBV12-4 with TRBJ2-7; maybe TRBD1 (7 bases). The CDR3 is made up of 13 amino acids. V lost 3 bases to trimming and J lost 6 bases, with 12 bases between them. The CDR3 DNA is TGTGCCAGCAGTTTGGGGCAGGGGGGCGAGCAGTACTTC. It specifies CASSLGQGGEQYF.

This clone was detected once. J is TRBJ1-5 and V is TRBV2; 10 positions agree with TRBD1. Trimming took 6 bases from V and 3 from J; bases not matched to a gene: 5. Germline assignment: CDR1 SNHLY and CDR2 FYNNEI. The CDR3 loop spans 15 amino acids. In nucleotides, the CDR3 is TGTGCCAGCAGCGCGGGACAGGGGAACAATCAGCCCCAGCATTTT. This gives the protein CASSAGQGNNQPQHF.

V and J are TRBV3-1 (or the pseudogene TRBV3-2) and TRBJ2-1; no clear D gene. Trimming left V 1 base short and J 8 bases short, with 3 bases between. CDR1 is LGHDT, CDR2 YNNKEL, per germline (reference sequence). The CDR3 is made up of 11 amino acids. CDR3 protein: CASSQVDEQFF. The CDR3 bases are TGTGCCAGCAGCCAAGTCGATGAGCAGTTCTTC.

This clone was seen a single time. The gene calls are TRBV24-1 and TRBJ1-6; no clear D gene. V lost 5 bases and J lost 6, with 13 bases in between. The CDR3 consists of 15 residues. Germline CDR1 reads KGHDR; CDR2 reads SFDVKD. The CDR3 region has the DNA TGTGCCACCAGTGTCCAATGGGAGACTAATTCACCCCTCCACTTT. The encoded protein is CATSVQWETNSPLHF.

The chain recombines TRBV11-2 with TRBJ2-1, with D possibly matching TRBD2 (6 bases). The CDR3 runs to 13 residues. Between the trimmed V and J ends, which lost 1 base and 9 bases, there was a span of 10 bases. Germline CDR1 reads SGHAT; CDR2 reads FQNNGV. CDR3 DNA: TGTGCCAGCAGCTTAGTTGGAGGGGCTGAGCAGTTCTTC. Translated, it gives CASSLVGGAEQFF.

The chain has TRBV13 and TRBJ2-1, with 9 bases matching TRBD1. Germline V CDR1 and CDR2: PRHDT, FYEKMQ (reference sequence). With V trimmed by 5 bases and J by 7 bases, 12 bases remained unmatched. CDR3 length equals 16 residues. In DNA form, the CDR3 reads TGTGCCAGCAGCCCGACCGGGACAGGGTCTTCGAATGAGCAGTTCTTC. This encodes CASSPTGTGSSNEQFF. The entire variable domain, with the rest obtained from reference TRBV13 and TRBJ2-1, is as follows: AAGVIQSPRHLIKEKRETATLKCYPIPRHDTVYWYQQGPGQDPQFLISFYEKMQSDKGSIPDRFSAQQFSDYHSELNMSSLELGDSALYFCASSPTGTGSSNEQFFGPGTRLTVL.

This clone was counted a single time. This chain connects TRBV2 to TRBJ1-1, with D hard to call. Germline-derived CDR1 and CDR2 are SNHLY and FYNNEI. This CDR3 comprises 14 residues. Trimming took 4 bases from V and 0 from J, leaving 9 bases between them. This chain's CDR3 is CASSALFLNTEAFF. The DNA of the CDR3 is TGTGCCAGCAGTGCCCTCTTCCTGAACACTGAAGCTTTCTTT.

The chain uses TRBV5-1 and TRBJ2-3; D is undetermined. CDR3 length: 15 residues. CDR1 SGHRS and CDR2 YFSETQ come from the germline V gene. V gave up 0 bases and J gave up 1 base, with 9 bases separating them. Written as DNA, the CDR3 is TGCGCCAGCAGCTTGGTCGCGGTTGGCACAGATACGCAGTATTTT. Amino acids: CASSLVAVGTDTQYF.

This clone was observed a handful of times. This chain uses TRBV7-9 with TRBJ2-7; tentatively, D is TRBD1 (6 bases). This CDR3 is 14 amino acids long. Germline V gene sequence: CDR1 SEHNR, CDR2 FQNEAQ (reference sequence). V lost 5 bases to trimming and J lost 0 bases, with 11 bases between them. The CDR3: CASSRDRSSYEQYF. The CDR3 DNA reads TGTGCCAGCAGCCGTGACAGGAGCTCCTACGAGCAGTACTTC.

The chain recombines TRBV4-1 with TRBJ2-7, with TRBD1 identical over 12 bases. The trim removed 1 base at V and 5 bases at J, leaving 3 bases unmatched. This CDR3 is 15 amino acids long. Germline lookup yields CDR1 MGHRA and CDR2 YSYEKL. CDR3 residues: CASSQVGTGGDEQYF. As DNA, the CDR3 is TGCGCCAGCAGCCAAGTGGGGACAGGGGGCGACGAGCAGTACTTC.